The sequence of this TCR beta chain was determined in a study of T cell responses to AZD1222 COVID-19 vaccine. Whole-study context: The study pooled second doses at about 4 or about 12 weeks. Study-wide points: Donors, mostly white British, included more females; clonal diversity was possibly underestimated. Spike regions recognized by vaccine-associated CD4 TCRs spanned the protein, led by 160-218 and 743-854. Spike-specific TCR breadth and depth went up after people got two AZD1222 doses.

As for this clone: Its antigen is as yet unknown.

The V gene end was trimmed by 12 bases and the J gene end by 5 bases; junction bases not matched to a gene: 7. Germline V CDR1 and CDR2: KGHDR, SFDVKD. There are 12 residues in the CDR3. Assay used: immunoSEQ multiplex PCR; TCRdb lists only in-frame clones, some missing. The sample lists approximately 180,000 clones, around 88% occurring once. The receptor was derived from an adult in good health. The genes are TRBV24-1 and TRBJ1-1, with TRBD1 matching 8 bases. This specimen was peripheral blood, taken on day 0 of AZD1222 vaccination. For the CDR3, the DNA is TGTGCCGTCCACAGGGGGAGAACTGAAGCTTTCTTT. This codes for CAVHRGRTEAFF.